The 5 T cell receptor beta chains below come from one sample, sequenced in a study of T cell changes during pregnancy in multiple sclerosis. Some clones are missing from TCRdb's copy, which holds only in-frame ones; the method was immunoSEQ multiplex PCR. This table has roughly 80,000 clones, about 92% appearing once. This specimen was peripheral blood, taken after pregnancy. Receptor source: a female donor in good health, enrolled as a control in a pregnancy study.

A single count supports this clone. The genes are TRBV6-5 and TRBJ1-2, with D possibly matching TRBD1 (6 bases). V lost 6 bases and J lost 7, with 15 bases in between. CDR3 length: 13 residues. The germline gives CDR1 MNHEY, CDR2 SVGAGI. For the CDR3, the DNA is TGTGCCAGCAGCAACTTACAGGGAAGTGGCTACACCTTC. Protein: CASSNLQGSGYTF.

This clone was found once. The chain employs TRBV2 and TRBJ1-2; TRBD1 agrees at 8 bases. The CDR3 spans 15 residues. J gave up 0 bases and V 8 bases, and 8 bases lay outside the gene matches. The germline V gene has CDR1 SNHLY and CDR2 FYNNEI. The CDR3 bases are TGTGCCAGCGATAGACAGGGGTTAGCTAACTATGGCTACACCTTC. Its protein is CASDRQGLANYGYTF.

The rearrangement uses TRBV28 and TRBJ2-7, with 9 bases lining up with TRBD2. J was trimmed by 8 bases and V by 5 bases; bases with no gene match: 10. CDR3 length equals 14 residues. The germline V gene encodes CDR1 MDHEN and CDR2 SYDVKM. The CDR3 here is CASSDLAGLIKQYF. CDR3 coding DNA: TGTGCCAGCAGTGATCTAGCGGGATTGATCAAGCAGTACTTC.

In nucleotides, the CDR3 is TGTGCCAGCAGTCCGGGACTTGATTCCTACAATGAGCAGTTCTTC. This codes for CASSPGLDSYNEQFF. The chain employs TRBV27 and TRBJ2-1, with D tentatively TRBD2 (6 bases). The CDR3 runs 15 residues. Trimming cost V 5 bases and J 1 base, with 12 bases left between them. Germline CDR1 is MNHEY and CDR2 is SMNVEV (reference sequence).

Of note for this clone: The germline gene is not matched at one end of the junction; a read error may be the cause. The gene calls are TRBV7-7 and TRBJ2-5, with TRBD2 matching 16 bases. Germline CDR1 reads SSHAT; CDR2 reads FNYEAQ (reference sequence). This CDR3 spans 16 amino acids. The CDR3 loop reads CASSSGTSGREETQYF. In nucleotides, the CDR3 is TGTGCTAGCAGCTCGGGGACTAGCGGGAGGGAAGAGACCCAGTACTTC.